This paragraph covers one TCR beta chain sequence. Its target is unknown. It was with 60 Vbeta and 13 Jbeta primers that the PCR ran. The data were produced by immunoSEQ multiplex PCR, yet TCRdb's version contains in-frame clones alone and is incomplete. Of 120,000 or so clones listed, 8.5% to 9% were seen once; the top ten hold around 5.8%. The sample is drawn from a study of cytomegalovirus exposure and HLA in healthy donors. Findings and caveats of the study: Researchers reported in a later analysis that a missense DCLRE1C variant was tied to TCR beta V- and J-gene trimming.

The junction had 12 bases not matched to a gene; V was cut back by 5 bases and J by 7 bases. Looked up from germline, CDR1 is GTSNPN and CDR2 is SVGIG (reference sequence). This CDR3 is 16 amino acids long. The source of this sequence is a woman in her thirties or forties in good health and CMV-seropositive. This chain joins TRBV30 and TRBJ2-2, with 11 bases matching TRBD2. The sequencing input was PBMCs. The CDR3 reads CAWSRVAGGPGGELFF. The CDR3 region has the DNA TGTGCCTGGTCTCGGGTAGCGGGGGGGCCAGGCGGGGAGCTGTTTTTT.